A selection of T cell receptor beta chains follows, all from one sample in a study of cytomegalovirus exposure and HLA in healthy donors. The repertoire was sequenced with immunoSEQ multiplex PCR; TCRdb's copy has only in-frame clones and lacks some. The data contain 150,000 to 200,000 clones, approximately 85% of them seen just once; the ten biggest clones take up 0.7% to 0.95%. The specimen was PBMCs. These receptors all stem from a woman aged 18-35 years in good health and CMV-seronegative. The CDR3 runs from the conserved cysteine through the conserved F or W. Each record gives: CDR3 protein, CDR3 DNA, J gene, V gene, clone size, D gene. The D gene is left open where the match is weak. Expanded clones are given a class, and other clones once, few, many or no size at all.

CASSKWLGHSYEQYF TGTGCCAGCAGCAAATGGCTAGGCCACTCCTACGAGCAGTACTTC TRBJ2-7 TRBV21-1 NA NA
CASSYPSSMNTGELFF TGTGCCAGCAGTTACCCCTCCAGTATGAACACCGGGGAGCTGTTTTTT TRBJ2-2 TRBV27 NA NA
CASSLTVTSYNEQFF TGCGCCAGCAGCCTCACAGTGACCTCCTACAATGAGCAGTTCTTC TRBJ2-1 TRBV5-1 NA NA
CASSLGQVNTEAFF TGTGCCAGCAGCTTGGGGCAGGTGAACACTGAAGCTTTCTTT TRBJ1-1 TRBV5-4 few NA
CASSQDLLNTEAFF TGTGCCAGCAGCCAAGATCTCCTGAACACTGAAGCTTTCTTT TRBJ1-1 TRBV4-2 NA NA
CASSALQGRFNTEAFF TGTGCCAGCAGTGCCCTACAGGGGAGGTTCAACACTGAAGCTTTCTTT TRBJ1-1 TRBV6-1 NA TRBD1
CASSTGSPGTEFYEQYF TGTGCCAGCAGTACGGGCTCCCCTGGGACAGAGTTCTACGAGCAGTACTTC TRBJ2-7 TRBV27 NA TRBD1
CASWRGRQVNTEAFF TGTGCCAGCTGGCGGGGGCGGCAGGTCAACACTGAAGCTTTCTTT TRBJ1-1 TRBV6-6 NA NA
CASSFGGEAWETQYF TGTGCCAGCAGCTTCGGTGGGGAGGCGTGGGAGACCCAGTACTTC TRBJ2-5 TRBV5-5 NA NA
CASSSGGDYSNQPQHF TGTGCCAGCAGCTCAGGAGGGGACTATAGCAATCAGCCCCAGCATTTT TRBJ1-5 TRBV7-9 NA NA
CARSLGQGTYEQYF TGTGCCAGAAGCTTGGGACAGGGGACCTACGAGCAGTACTTC TRBJ2-7 TRBV5-3 NA TRBD1
CASSSDQPQHF TGTGCCAGCAGTTCCGATCAGCCCCAGCATTTT TRBJ1-5 TRBV2 NA NA
CASSPGRQFHEAFF TGTGCCAGCTCACCTGGGAGGCAGTTCCATGAAGCTTTCTTT TRBJ1-1 TRBV18 NA NA
CSARQGAITGELFF TGCAGCGCCCGACAGGGGGCGATCACCGGGGAGCTGTTTTTT TRBJ2-2 TRBV29-1 NA TRBD1
CASSPFWATSTDTQYF TGTGCCAGCAGCCCTTTTTGGGCCACTAGCACAGATACGCAGTATTTT TRBJ2-3 TRBV9 once NA
CASSHRLIGNTIYF TGTGCCAGCAGCCACCGGTTAATTGGAAACACCATATATTTT TRBJ1-3 TRBV7-6 NA NA
CASSIATARYTGELFF TGTGCCAGTAGTATAGCGACAGCCCGCTACACCGGGGAGCTGTTTTTT TRBJ2-2 TRBV19 NA NA
CASSPLRTQSGANVLTF TGTGCCAGCTCACCACTTAGGACACAATCGGGGGCCAACGTCCTGACTTTC TRBJ2-6 TRBV18 NA NA
CASSEEGDQPQHF TGTGCCAGCAGTGAAGAAGGGGATCAGCCCCAGCATTTT TRBJ1-5 TRBV6-1 NA NA
CASSSTGERGYTF TGTGCCAGCAGTTCCACAGGGGAGAGAGGCTACACCTTC TRBJ1-2 TRBV27 NA TRBD1
CASSLTDRDPEYF TGCGCCAGCAGTTTAACCGACAGGGACCCGGAGTACTTC TRBJ2-7 TRBV23-1 NA TRBD1
CASNLLDTLNQPQHF TGTGCCAGCAACCTTTTAGACACTCTTAATCAGCCCCAGCATTTT TRBJ1-5 TRBV6-1 NA NA
CANGGTGGAETQYF TGTGCCAACGGGGGGACAGGGGGCGCGGAGACCCAGTACTTC TRBJ2-5 TRBV6-1 NA TRBD1
CASRQGGGNTIYF TGTGCCAGTAGACAGGGCGGCGGAAACACCATATATTTT TRBJ1-3 TRBV19 NA NA
CASSEGGQGAETQYF TGTGCCAGCAGTGAAGGGGGACAGGGGGCAGAGACCCAGTACTTC TRBJ2-5 TRBV6-1 NA TRBD1
CASSQDPRTDYGYTF TGCGCCAGCAGCCAAGACCCACGGACAGACTATGGCTACACCTTC TRBJ1-2 TRBV4-1 NA NA